The 30 T cell receptor beta chains below all came from one sample that was sequenced in a study of cytomegalovirus exposure and HLA in healthy donors. PCR primers comprised 60 Vbeta and 13 Jbeta primers. Clones were sequenced by immunoSEQ multiplex PCR, and TCRdb holds only the in-frame ones, with some missing. This sample has some 110,000 clones; around 70% occur once, and the top ten carry 1% to 1.5%. The specimen was PBMCs. The receptor source for this set is a man aged 35-49 years in good health and CMV-seronegative.

This rearrangement joins TRBV7-3 to TRBJ1-1; unclear D gene. V lost 1 base and J 5 bases, leaving 14 bases between the germline ends. Germline-derived CDR1 and CDR2 are SGHTA and FQGTGA. CDR3 size: 15 residues. The CDR3 nucleotides are TGTGCCAGCAGCTTAAGGAGGGCGCTGGAGACTGAAGCTTTCTTT. Translating gives CASSLRRALETEAFF.

The genes are TRBV4-3 and TRBJ1-1; D unresolved. Trimming took off 1 base at V and 0 bases at J, with 12 bases between the two ends. The CDR3 has 16 residues. Germline loops: CDR1 LGHNA, CDR2 YSLEER. The CDR3 sequence is CASSQVGGRLNTEAFF. The CDR3 DNA is TGCGCCAGCAGCCAAGTGGGCGGGAGACTGAACACTGAAGCTTTCTTT.

The V and J genes are TRBV5-1 and TRBJ2-7, with 14 bases lining up with TRBD2. Germline CDR1 reads SGHRS; CDR2 reads YFSETQ. Losses at the gene ends were 2 bases for V and 6 bases for J; bases not matched to a gene: 4. This CDR3 has 15 residues. CDR3 DNA: TGCGCCAGCAGCTTAGGGACTAGCGGGAGTATCGAGCAGTACTTC. Its translation is CASSLGTSGSIEQYF.

The J gene is TRBJ1-2, the V gene TRBV27, with TRBD1 as a possible D gene (5 bases). Trimming cost V 5 bases and J 7 bases, with 17 bases left between them. The CDR3 has 14 residues. CDR1 and CDR2 from the germline V gene are MNHEY and SMNVEV (reference sequence). CDR3 sequence (DNA): TGTGCCAGCAGTGGGGCGGGGGGGGTTCTTGGCTACACCTTC. Its translation: CASSGAGGVLGYTF.

In DNA, the CDR3 is TGTGCCAGTAGTAGTCAGGGCTCAAATCAGCCCCAGCATTTT. Translation: CASSSQGSNQPQHF. The chain employs TRBV19 and TRBJ1-5, with D maybe TRBD1 (5 bases). CDR1 is LNHDA, CDR2 SQIVND, per germline (reference sequence). The CDR3 runs 14 residues. Between the trimmed V and J ends, which lost 4 bases and 4 bases, there was a span of 11 bases.

The chain couples TRBV5-4 to TRBJ1-5; D gene ambiguous. CDR1 is SGHNT and CDR2 is YYREEE in the germline V gene (reference sequence). CDR3 size: 15 residues. V was trimmed by 1 base and J by 1 base, leaving 9 bases between them. The DNA of the CDR3 is TGTGCCAGCAGCTTGTGGGGAGACAGCAATCAGCCCCAGCATTTT. This encodes CASSLWGDSNQPQHF.

The DNA for the CDR3 is TGCGCCAGCACCCAAGGAGAAAGCACAGATACGCAGTATTTT. It yields the protein CASTQGESTDTQYF. The V and J genes are TRBV5-1 and TRBJ2-3; D gene ambiguous. The CDR3 runs to 14 residues. Germline V gives CDR1 SGHRS, CDR2 YFSETQ. Trimming shortened V by 6 bases and J by 0 bases, and 11 bases separated the two germline ends. Filled out from reference TRBV5-1 and TRBJ2-3, the complete variable domain reads KAGVTQTPRYLIKTRGQQVTLSCSPISGHRSVSWYQQTPGQGLQFLFEYFSETQRNKGNFPGRFSGRQFSNSRSEMNVSTLELGDSALYLCASTQGESTDTQYFGPGTRLTVL.

Only a few counts were recorded for this clone. The chain links TRBV9 to TRBJ2-3, with D hard to call. This CDR3 contains 12 residues. Trimming pared 1 base from V and 3 bases from J, leaving 3 bases between. Germline CDR1 is SGDLS and CDR2 is YYNGEE. CDR3 in DNA: TGTGCCAGCAGCGTACAGACAGATACGCAGTATTTT. Its protein product is CASSVQTDTQYF. Full variable domain (remainder filled in from reference TRBV9 and TRBJ2-3): DSGVTQTPKHLITATGQRVTLRCSPRSGDLSVYWYQQSLDQGLQFLIQYYNGEERAKGNILERFSAQQFPDLHSELNLSSLELGDSALYFCASSVQTDTQYFGPGTRLTVL.

This clone was counted between two and nine times. The V call is TRBV15, the J call TRBJ2-1; 16 nucleotides align to TRBD2. The CDR3 is 19 amino acids. The V gene's germline CDR1 is LNHNV and CDR2 YYDKDF (reference sequence). V was pared by 1 base and J by 4 bases, with 7 bases of the junction left unmatched. The CDR3 loop is CATSRVGLAGGNMYNEQFF. In DNA, the CDR3 is TGTGCCACCAGCAGAGTGGGACTAGCGGGAGGGAATATGTACAATGAGCAGTTCTTC.

The chain recombines TRBV7-2 with TRBJ2-3; possibly TRBD2 for D (6 bases). The CDR3 has 13 residues. CDR1 SGHTA and CDR2 FQGNSA come from the germline V gene. V lost 5 bases, J lost 11 bases, and 17 bases lay in between. For the CDR3, the DNA is TGTGCCAGCAGCATCTTCGGGGGTCTAGAGCAGTATTTT. Its protein product is CASSIFGGLEQYF.

V and J are TRBV29-1 and TRBJ2-7, with 8 bases aligning to TRBD1. Trimming took 3 bases from V and 3 from J; bases not matched to a gene: 1. The CDR3 length is 12 residues. CDR1 and CDR2 from the germline V gene are SQVTM and ANQGSEA. The CDR3 here is CSVDTGGYEQYF. CDR3 coding DNA: TGCAGCGTTGATACAGGGGGCTACGAGCAGTACTTC.

The chain recombines TRBV6-6 with TRBJ1-2; 9 nucleotides align to TRBD1. CDR3 size: 16 residues. Germline V gene data show CDR1 as MNHNY and CDR2 as SVGAGI (reference sequence). V lost 4 bases and J lost 8; bases outside the gene matches: 14. The DNA for the CDR3 is TGTGCCAGCAGTTCCGCTTCCCCGGGACAGGGTGGCGGCTACACCTTC. Translating it yields CASSSASPGQGGGYTF.

This sequence joins TRBV25-1 and TRBJ2-1; TRBD2 is a possible D gene (5 bases). CDR1 is MGHDK, CDR2 SYGVNS, per germline. V dropped 4 bases and J dropped 9 bases, with 7 bases sitting between them. The CDR3 extends over 11 amino acids. The CDR3 nucleotides are TGTGCCAGCAGTGCAGGAGGTGAGCAGTTCTTC. Translated: CASSAGGEQFF.

The rearrangement joins TRBV5-4 to TRBJ1-1, with unresolved D. The CDR3 runs 13 residues. Germline V gene lookup returns CDR1 SGHNT and CDR2 YYREEE (reference sequence). Between the trimmed V and J ends, which lost 3 bases and 1 base, there was a span of 7 bases. In DNA form, the CDR3 reads TGTGCCAGCAGCTATCAGAAGAACACTGAAGCTTTCTTT. It specifies CASSYQKNTEAFF.

This chain connects TRBV7-2 to TRBJ2-1; 7 nucleotides line up with TRBD2. V trimming: 2 bases; J trimming: 3 bases; junction bases outside the gene matches: 7. The germline gives CDR1 SGHTA, CDR2 FQGNSA. This CDR3 has 16 residues. In DNA form, the CDR3 reads TGTGCCAGCAGCTTAAGAGGTAGCGGGTACTACAATGAGCAGTTCTTC. It yields the protein CASSLRGSGYYNEQFF.

The J gene is TRBJ1-1, the V gene TRBV10-3, with TRBD1 matching over 7 bases. CDR3 length equals 12 residues. The V gene end was trimmed by 6 bases and the J gene end by 9 bases; junction bases not matched to a gene: 7. Germline loops: CDR1 ENHRY, CDR2 SYGVKD. The CDR3 DNA reads TGTGCCATCAGCGGGGGACAGACAAAAGCTTTCTTT. It specifies CAISGGQTKAFF.

This rearrangement joins TRBV10-3 to TRBJ1-4; 7 nucleotides match TRBD1. The CDR3 loop spans 15 amino acids. Germline assignment: CDR1 ENHRY and CDR2 SYGVKD. Trimming at V came to 4 bases and at J to 2 bases, leaving 4 bases not matched to a gene. The CDR3: CAISAQGVTNEKLFF. The CDR3 DNA follows: TGTGCCATCAGTGCGCAGGGGGTGACTAATGAAAAACTGTTTTTT.

The chain joins TRBV18 to TRBJ1-1; weak D call: TRBD1 (6 bases). Germline values: CDR1 KGHSH, CDR2 LQKENI. This CDR3 contains 15 residues. V was pared by 3 bases and J by 4 bases, with 15 bases between. CDR3 bases: TGTGCCAGCTCACCCCTACAGGGCTTCGGCACTGAAGCTTTCTTT. Encoded protein: CASSPLQGFGTEAFF.

V usage is TRBV12-2 and J usage is TRBJ1-5; the D call of TRBD1 is as the table states it, not checked on the DNA. TRBV12-2 is deemed a pseudogene. There are 15 residues in the CDR3. The CDR3 here is CASRFGGGDNQPQHF. DNA of the CDR3: TGTGCAAGTCGCTTTGGGGGCGGTGACAATCAGCCCCAGCATTTT.

The V and J genes are TRBV5-1 and TRBJ1-2, with 9 bases fitting TRBD1. Germline V gene sequence: CDR1 SGHRS, CDR2 YFSETQ. The CDR3 extends over 17 amino acids. V was clipped by 4 bases and J by 4 bases; unmatched bases: 14. CDR3 protein: CASSTDPGQGDSYGYTF. CDR3 sequence (DNA): TGCGCCAGCAGCACGGACCCGGGACAGGGAGACTCCTATGGCTACACCTTC.

In its sample, this clone was seen once. V and J are TRBV29-1 and TRBJ2-1; D gene uncertain. Trimming removed 3 bases at V and 5 bases at J, with 5 bases between. The CDR3 totals 11 residues. Germline lookup yields CDR1 SQVTM and CDR2 ANQGSEA. DNA of the CDR3: TGCAGCGTTGACAGGAACAATGAGCAGTTCTTC. This codes for CSVDRNNEQFF.

This chain uses TRBV27 with TRBJ2-1, with 10 bases fitting TRBD1. Germline CDR1 and CDR2: MNHEY and SMNVEV (reference sequence). Trimming at V came to 6 bases and at J to 4 bases, leaving 6 bases not matched to a gene. The CDR3 has 15 amino acids. CDR3 nucleotide sequence: TGTGCCAGCAGCGATGGGACAGGGGTTTACAATGAGCAGTTCTTC. Amino acid sequence: CASSDGTGVYNEQFF.

This chain connects TRBV27 to TRBJ2-5; unclear D gene. Germline values: CDR1 MNHEY, CDR2 SMNVEV (reference sequence). V lost 0 bases and J lost 5, with 7 bases in between. The CDR3 extends over 13 amino acids. CDR3 protein: CASSLSNRETQYF. The CDR3 DNA follows: TGTGCCAGCAGTTTATCGAACCGGGAGACCCAGTACTTC.

The V call is TRBV4-1, the J call TRBJ1-2, with 7 nucleotides matching TRBD1. The J segment lost 2 bases and the V segment lost 1 base, leaving 10 bases of the junction unmatched. The CDR3 extends over 17 amino acids. Germline assignment: CDR1 MGHRA and CDR2 YSYEKL. Here the CDR3 reads CASSQVMGQITNYGYTF. Here the CDR3 DNA reads TGCGCCAGCAGCCAAGTGATGGGACAGATTACGAACTATGGCTACACCTTC.

V and J are TRBV10-3 and TRBJ1-6; D is undetermined. This CDR3 comprises 15 residues. Per germline, CDR1 ENHRY and CDR2 SYGVKD. Trimming pared 6 bases from V and 0 bases from J, leaving 9 bases between. In nucleotides, the CDR3 is TGTGCCATCAGGGAGGTGAGCTCCTATAATTCACCCCTCCACTTT. It is translated as CAIREVSSYNSPLHF.

The V and J genes are TRBV7-2 and TRBJ2-1; tentatively, D is TRBD1 (6 bases). CDR1 SGHTA and CDR2 FQGNSA come from the germline V gene. V lost 5 bases and J lost 9, with 17 bases in between. The CDR3 sequence is 14 residues long. The CDR3 region has the DNA TGTGCCAGCAGCGTGGAGACCCAGGGGAGTGAGCAGTTCTTC. It yields the protein CASSVETQGSEQFF.

The chain joins TRBV14 to TRBJ2-2, with TRBD2 matching over 9 bases. This CDR3 spans 15 amino acids. Germline V CDR1 and CDR2: SGHDN, FVKESK. The J segment lost 4 bases and the V segment lost 4 bases, leaving 4 bases of the junction unmatched. The CDR3 region is CASSRVAGVTGELFF. The DNA for the CDR3 is TGTGCCAGCAGCCGAGTAGCGGGAGTCACCGGGGAGCTGTTTTTT.

This clone was detected a few times. V and J are TRBV19 and TRBJ2-7; TRBD2 matches at 9 bases. CDR1 and CDR2 (germline): LNHDA, SQIVND (reference sequence). The CDR3 contains 16 residues. Trimming removed 4 bases from V and 0 bases from J; junction bases left unmatched: 7. The CDR3 region has the DNA TGTGCCAGTAGTACCCTTAGCGGGGGCACCTCCTACGAGCAGTACTTC. It codes for CASSTLSGGTSYEQYF.

The chain combines TRBV30 with TRBJ2-3; 7 bases line up with TRBD1. From germline, CDR1 is GTSNPN and CDR2 SVGIG (reference sequence). CDR3 length equals 14 residues. Trimming cost V 8 bases and J 6 bases; bases outside gene matches: 14. CDR3 amino acids: CAGSQGLPADTQYF. CDR3 coding DNA: TGTGCCGGATCACAGGGGCTCCCGGCGGATACGCAGTATTTT.

The chain recombines TRBV10-2 with TRBJ2-5; possibly TRBD2 for D (5 bases). V dropped 4 bases and J dropped 5 bases, with 8 bases sitting between them. The CDR3 spans 12 residues. Germline CDR1 WSHSY, CDR2 SAAADI. CDR3 nucleotide sequence: TGCGCCAGCAGTGGCACGGGGGAGACCCAGTACTTC. This translates into CASSGTGETQYF.